A selection of T cell receptor beta chains follows, all from one sample in a study of technical replicates of blood from a handful of donors. Method: immunoSEQ multiplex PCR; TCRdb's copy keeps in-frame clones and lacks some. Of about 83,000 clones listed, just over 90% were seen once; the top ten hold roughly 0.27%. The specimen sequenced was T cells isolated from PBMCs. All receptors come from a human donor in good health. Each CDR3 is given with its conserved first and last residue. The D gene is left open where the match is weak. The size of a clone is reported for some rows only, either as once, few or many, or as a class for expanded clones.

v_gene	abundance	d_gene	len	j_gene	CDR3aa	CDR3nt
TRBV2	NA	NA	15	TRBJ2-5	CASRGLTKTRETQYF	TGTGCCAGCAGGGGCCTGACAAAAACCCGGGAGACCCAGTACTTC
TRBV5-1	NA	NA	14	TRBJ2-5	CASTYARVQETQYF	TGCGCCAGCACGTACGCCAGGGTCCAAGAGACCCAGTACTTC
TRBV9	NA	TRBD1	15	TRBJ1-2	CASSVVGTGGYGYTF	TGTGCCAGCAGCGTAGTGGGAACAGGGGGCTATGGCTACACCTTC
TRBV18	NA	TRBD1	20	TRBJ1-6	CASSPNPTTGGFSYNSPLHF	TGTGCCAGCTCACCAAATCCTACTACAGGGGGTTTCTCCTATAATTCACCCCTCCACTTT
TRBV13	NA	TRBD2	13	TRBJ2-7	CASGLAGVYEQYF	TGTGCCAGTGGACTAGCGGGGGTTTACGAGCAGTACTTC
TRBV10-2	NA	NA	14	TRBJ2-1	CASSGTGLYNEQFF	TGCGCCAGCAGCGGAACCGGACTGTACAATGAGCAGTTCTTC
TRBV19	NA	TRBD1	14	TRBJ2-1	CASMDRGRRDEQFF	TGTGCCAGTATGGACAGGGGGCGTCGGGATGAGCAGTTCTTC
TRBV29-1	NA	NA	10	TRBJ2-5	CSVQGETQYF	TGCAGCGTCCAGGGGGAGACCCAGTACTTC
TRBV6-1	NA	TRBD2	15	TRBJ2-3	CASSEASGGPDTQYF	TGTGCCAGCAGTGAAGCTAGCGGGGGGCCAGATACGCAGTATTTT
TRBV6-5	NA	TRBD2	16	TRBJ2-7	CASSYRSGGQTYEQYF	TGTGCCAGCAGTTACCGGAGCGGGGGGCAAACCTACGAGCAGTACTTC
TRBV5-1	NA	TRBD2	15	TRBJ2-3	CASSLFGRSTDTQYF	TGCGCCAGCAGCTTGTTCGGGAGGAGCACAGATACGCAGTATTTT
TRBV4-2	NA	NA	13	TRBJ1-5	CASSQDLNQPQHF	TGTGCCAGCAGCCAAGATCTCAATCAGCCCCAGCATTTT
TRBV5-6	once	NA	15	TRBJ1-1	CASSLIGGLATEAFF	TGTGCCAGCAGCTTGATAGGCGGATTAGCCACTGAAGCTTTCTTT
TRBV7-8	NA	NA	15	TRBJ1-1	CASSLSGSMNTEAFF	TGTGCCAGCAGCTTAAGTGGGAGCATGAACACTGAAGCTTTCTTT
TRBV14	NA	NA	13	TRBJ2-7	CASSQGQGNEQYF	TGTGCCAGCAGCCAGGGGCAGGGTAACGAGCAGTACTTC
TRBV5-1	NA	NA	14	TRBJ2-5	CASSLEGGGETQYF	TGCGCCAGCAGCTTGGAGGGAGGGGGAGAGACCCAGTACTTC
TRBV18	once	NA	15	TRBJ1-2	CASSPWDNQIYGYTF	TGTGCCAGCTCACCATGGGACAACCAAATCTATGGCTACACCTTC
TRBV6-1	NA	TRBD1	15	TRBJ1-4	CASRLTGVNNEKLFF	TGTGCCAGCAGGTTAACAGGGGTAAATAATGAAAAACTGTTTTTT
TRBV5-1	NA	TRBD2	16	TRBJ2-3	CASSHGLAGDTDTQYF	TGCGCCAGCAGCCATGGACTAGCGGGAGACACAGATACGCAGTATTTT
TRBV5-1	NA	NA	16	TRBJ1-1	CASSLVGGSLNTEAFF	TGCGCCAGCAGCTTGGTCGGGGGGAGCCTAAACACTGAAGCTTTCTTT
TRBV6-4	NA	NA	21	TRBJ2-6	CASSDLPSGAPYRPGANVLTF	TGTGCCAGCAGTGACCTACCCAGTGGGGCCCCCTATCGCCCTGGGGCCAACGTCCTGACTTTC
TRBV10-1	NA	NA	14	TRBJ1-6	CASSETVGGSPLHF	TGCGCCAGCAGTGAGACCGTCGGAGGTTCACCCCTCCACTTT
TRBV6-5	NA	TRBD1	13	TRBJ2-3	CASSRTGLDTQYF	TGTGCCAGCAGCCGGACAGGGTTAGATACGCAGTATTTT
TRBV28	once	NA	18	TRBJ2-1	CASSFGWVPLVSYNEQFF	TGTGCCAGCAGTTTCGGGTGGGTTCCCCTAGTCTCATACAATGAGCAGTTCTTC
TRBV6-5	NA	NA	15	TRBJ2-7	CASSPLTAQTSEQYF	TGTGCCAGCAGTCCCTTGACGGCCCAAACTAGCGAGCAGTACTTC
TRBV9	once	TRBD2	16	TRBJ2-1	CASSVEVAGGPGEQFF	TGTGCCAGCAGCGTAGAGGTAGCGGGAGGGCCTGGGGAGCAGTTCTTC
TRBV27	NA	TRBD2	19	TRBJ2-2	CASSLNRLAGGRNTGELFF	TGTGCCAGCAGTTTGAATCGCCTAGCGGGGGGGCGGAACACCGGGGAGCTGTTTTTT
TRBV19	NA	TRBD1	15	TRBJ1-4	CASSTMTGPNEKLFF	TGTGCCAGTAGTACGATGACAGGGCCAAATGAAAAACTGTTTTTT
TRBV27	NA	TRBD2	15	TRBJ2-7	CASSSPASGSYEQYF	TGTGCCAGCAGTTCCCCCGCTAGCGGGAGTTACGAGCAGTACTTC
TRBV7-9	NA	NA	14	TRBJ1-1	CASSDRDKNTEAFF	TGTGCCAGCAGTGACCGGGACAAGAACACTGAAGCTTTCTTT
TRBV28	NA	NA	16	TRBJ2-1	CASTPGLDSPYNEQFF	TGTGCCAGCACCCCCGGTTTGGACTCCCCCTACAATGAGCAGTTCTTC
TRBV5-6	NA	TRBD1	15	TRBJ2-1	CASSTDRVPYNEQFF	TGTGCCAGCAGCACGGACAGGGTCCCCTACAATGAGCAGTTCTTC
TRBV28	NA	NA	14	TRBJ1-2	CASREGIGGYGYTF	TGTGCCAGCAGGGAAGGGATAGGGGGCTATGGCTACACCTTC
TRBV10-3	NA	TRBD1	17	TRBJ2-7	CAISERPGQGTYTEQYF	TGTGCCATCAGTGAAAGGCCGGGACAGGGAACCTATACCGAGCAGTACTTC
TRBV27	NA	NA	12	TRBJ2-3	CASSFVGDTQYF	TGTGCCAGCAGTTTTGTGGGCGATACGCAGTATTTT
TRBV4-1	NA	NA	17	TRBJ2-3	CASSEGWVNWHTDTQYF	TGCGCCAGCAGCGAGGGATGGGTAAATTGGCACACAGATACGCAGTATTTT
TRBV28	NA	TRBD2	14	TRBJ2-7	CASSPREGLYEQYF	TGTGCCAGCAGTCCACGGGAGGGCCTATACGAGCAGTACTTC
TRBV6-5	NA	TRBD1	13	TRBJ1-5	CASGGTGNLPQHF	TGTGCCAGCGGGGGGACAGGGAATTTGCCCCAGCATTTT
TRBV9	NA	NA	14	TRBJ1-2	CASSVAGGRRGYTF	TGTGCCAGCAGCGTAGCAGGAGGGCGTCGTGGCTACACCTTC
TRBV7-2	NA	NA	14	TRBJ1-5	CASSALESNQPQHF	TGTGCCAGCAGCGCTCTAGAGAGCAATCAGCCCCAGCATTTT
TRBV4-1	NA	NA	15	TRBJ2-5	CASSVTPAGDETQYF	TGCGCCAGCAGCGTAACACCCGCAGGGGATGAGACCCAGTACTTC
TRBV7-9	NA	TRBD1	14	TRBJ1-5	CASRGQGVGQPQHF	TGTGCCAGCAGGGGACAGGGGGTCGGTCAGCCCCAGCATTTT
TRBV4-2	once	NA	18	TRBJ1-1	CASSQDGGGSHKHTEAFF	TGTGCCAGCAGCCAAGATGGGGGGGGCTCCCATAAACACACTGAAGCTTTCTTT
TRBV4-2	NA	TRBD2	14	TRBJ2-1	CASSPRTSFDEQFF	TGTGCCAGCAGCCCAAGGACTAGCTTCGATGAGCAGTTCTTC
TRBV28	NA	NA	17	TRBJ1-2	CASSFLRFKGPVNGYTF	TGTGCCAGCAGTTTCCTTCGTTTTAAGGGGCCGGTTAATGGCTACACCTTC
TRBV28	NA	NA	13	TRBJ1-1	CASSLTGHTEAFF	TGTGCCAGCAGTTTAACAGGGCACACTGAAGCTTTCTTT
TRBV27	NA	TRBD1	13	TRBJ1-5	CARRQGANQPQHF	TGTGCCAGGAGACAGGGGGCAAATCAGCCCCAGCATTTT
TRBV7-3	NA	NA	13	TRBJ1-2	CASSLTGAYGYTF	TGTGCCAGCAGCTTGACAGGCGCCTATGGCTACACCTTC
TRBV30	NA	NA	14	TRBJ2-2	CAWSVGAYTGELFF	TGTGCCTGGAGTGTAGGAGCTTACACCGGGGAGCTGTTTTTT